The 2 T cell receptor beta chains below all came from one sample that was sequenced in a study of shared clonotypes between healthy human individuals. Using immunoSEQ multiplex PCR, the repertoire was profiled, and TCRdb retains in-frame clones only, with some absent. This sample carries 2 million to 2.5 million clones, 80% to 95% of them seen once, and the ten largest clones take about 0.39%. The sequenced sample consisted of naive CD4+ T cells from PBMCs. The subset here: CD45RA+ positively selected. These receptors were collected from a man aged 18-30 years in good health. Some clones in this sample may be carry-over from other donors' samples.

The rearrangement uses TRBV6-1 and TRBJ2-1; 8 nucleotides match TRBD2. Unmatched junction bases numbered 6, after V lost 8 bases and J lost 0 bases. CDR3 length: 15 amino acids. The germline CDR1 and CDR2 sequences are MNHNS and SASEGT. The CDR3 DNA is TGTGCCAGCCTCCAGCGGGAGAGCTCCTACAATGAGCAGTTCTTC. Its protein is CASLQRESSYNEQFF.

This chain joins TRBV5-1 and TRBJ2-1; D may be TRBD1 (6 bases). V was shortened by 0 bases and J by 6 bases, with 10 bases between the two germline ends. Per germline, CDR1 SGHRS and CDR2 YFSETQ. The CDR3 contains 14 residues. For the CDR3, the DNA is TGCGCCAGCAGCTTGGACGGACAGAGCAATGAGCAGTTCTTC. It specifies CASSLDGQSNEQFF.